This T cell receptor (beta chain) was sequenced in a study of cytomegalovirus exposure and HLA in healthy donors. Regarding the study as a whole: In vitro checks showed that a few CMV-associated chains really do target CMV antigens. Apart from CMV serostatus, no immune exposure information was available. Among donors in an Asian-associated ancestry cluster, a later analysis reportedly found fewer N-insertions than the approximately 700-donor mean.

The primer mix had 60 Vbeta and 13 Jbeta primers. Here immunoSEQ multiplex PCR was the method, and the copy in TCRdb shows in-frame clones only, minus some. In the table there are 85,000 to 100,000 clones, over 55% of which are singletons. For this clone: Its specificity is not known.

Germline values: CDR1 MGHRA, CDR2 YSYEKL. The CDR3 loop spans 15 amino acids. J gave up 3 bases and V 1 base, and 6 bases lay outside the gene matches. Specimen: PBMCs. The chain combines TRBV4-1 with TRBJ2-7, with 7 bases aligning to TRBD1. The clonotype originates from a woman aged 25 to 39 in good health and CMV-seronegative. CDR3 sequence: CASSQGQGGFYEQYF. CDR3 DNA: TGCGCCAGCAGCCAAGGACAGGGCGGATTCTACGAGCAGTACTTC.